This T cell receptor (beta chain) came from a study of early T cells in non-severe SARS-CoV-2 infection. Study at large: Whole-blood bulk RNA, unsorted, was sequenced, and chains were unpaired.

This clonotype has more than one count but fewer than ten. Its antigen is not identified. Germline CDR1 reads MNHEY; CDR2 reads SMNVEV (reference sequence). There are 12 residues in the CDR3. Trimming removed 2 bases at V and 7 bases at J, with 3 bases between. The TCR library protocol attached unique molecular identifiers to the individual cDNA molecules. TCRdb re-derived calls from the 5' RACE reads in MiXCR, one entry per CDR3 protein. The sample comprises about 80,000 distinct CDR3 sequences, 9.5% to 15% of which are singletons, and roughly 3.1% rests with the top ten. Broader study findings: Matches to VDJdb favored anti-spike CD8 responses and missed private and CD4 specificities.

The chain recombines TRBV27 with TRBJ1-6; D unresolved. The sequenced sample consisted of whole blood. The origin of this receptor is an adult who was a healthcare worker with PCR-confirmed SARS-CoV-2 infection or an uninfected control (not recorded which). As DNA, the CDR3 is TGTGCCAGCAGTTTACGGAATTCACCCCTCCACTTT. This encodes CASSLRNSPLHF.